The source of this TCR beta chain is a study of technical replicates of blood from a handful of donors. The germline CDR1 and CDR2 sequences are DFQATT and SNEGSKA (reference sequence). Trimming cost V 6 bases and J 2 bases, with 5 bases left between them. The CDR3 spans 10 residues. The method was immunoSEQ multiplex PCR; TCRdb's version includes in-frame clones alone and lacks a portion of them. This table holds approximately 81,000 clones, approximately 95% found once. The TCR was taken from a human donor in good health. The chain combines TRBV20-1 with TRBJ2-7; D possibly corresponds to TRBD2 (5 bases). Sequencing was performed on T cells isolated from PBMCs. This CDR3 is CSAGAYEQYF. The CDR3 DNA is TGCAGTGCCGGGGCCTACGAGCAGTACTTC.